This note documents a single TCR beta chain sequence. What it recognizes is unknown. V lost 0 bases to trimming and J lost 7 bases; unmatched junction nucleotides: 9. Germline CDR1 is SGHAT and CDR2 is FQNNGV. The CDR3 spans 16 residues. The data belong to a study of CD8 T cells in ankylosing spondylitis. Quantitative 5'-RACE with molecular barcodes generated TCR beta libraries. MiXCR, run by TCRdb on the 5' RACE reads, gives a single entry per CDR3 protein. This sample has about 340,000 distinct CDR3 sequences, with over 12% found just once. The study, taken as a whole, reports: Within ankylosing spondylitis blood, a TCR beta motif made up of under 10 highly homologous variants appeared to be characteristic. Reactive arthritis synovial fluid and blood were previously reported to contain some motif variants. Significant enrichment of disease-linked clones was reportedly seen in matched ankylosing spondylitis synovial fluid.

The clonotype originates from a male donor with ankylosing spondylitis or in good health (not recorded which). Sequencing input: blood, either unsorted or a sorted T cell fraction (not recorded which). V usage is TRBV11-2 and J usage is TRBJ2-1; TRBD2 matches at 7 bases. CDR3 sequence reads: CASSLDLADLGNEQFF. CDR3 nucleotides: TGTGCCAGCAGCTTAGATCTAGCGGACCTTGGGAATGAGCAGTTCTTC.